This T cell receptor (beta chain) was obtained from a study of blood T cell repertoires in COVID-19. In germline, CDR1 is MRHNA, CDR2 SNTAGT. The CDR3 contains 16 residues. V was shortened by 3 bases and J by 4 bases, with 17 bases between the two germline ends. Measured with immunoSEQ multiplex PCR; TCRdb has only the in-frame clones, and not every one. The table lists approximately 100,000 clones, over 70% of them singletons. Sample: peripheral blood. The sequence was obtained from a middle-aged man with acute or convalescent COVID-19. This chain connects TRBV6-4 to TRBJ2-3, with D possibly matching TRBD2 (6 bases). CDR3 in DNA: TGTGCCAGCAGTGAGGAGGGCGGGGCGGGTCCAGATACGCAGTATTTT. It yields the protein CASSEEGGAGPDTQYF.